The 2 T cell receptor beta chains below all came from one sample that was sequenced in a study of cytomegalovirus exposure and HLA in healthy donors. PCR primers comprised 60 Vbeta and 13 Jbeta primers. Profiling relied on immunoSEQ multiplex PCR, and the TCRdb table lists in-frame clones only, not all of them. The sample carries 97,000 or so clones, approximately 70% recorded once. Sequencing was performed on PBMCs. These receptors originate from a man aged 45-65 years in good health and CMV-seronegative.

The CDR3 is CAWIAGPAGEQYF. In DNA, the CDR3 is TGTGCCTGGATCGCGGGGCCCGCGGGAGAGCAGTACTTC. V is TRBV30 and J is TRBJ2-7, with TRBD2 as a possible D gene (6 bases). V lost 4 bases to trimming and J lost 7 bases, with 17 bases between them. This CDR3 has 13 residues. Germline V gene data show CDR1 as GTSNPN and CDR2 as SVGIG (reference sequence). The whole variable domain, filled in from reference TRBV30 and TRBJ2-7, reads SQTIHQWPATLVQPVGSPLSLECTVEGTSNPNLYWYRQAAGRGLQLLFYSVGIGQISSEVPQNLSASRPQDRQFILSSKKLLLSDSGFYLCAWIAGPAGEQYFGPGTRLTVT.

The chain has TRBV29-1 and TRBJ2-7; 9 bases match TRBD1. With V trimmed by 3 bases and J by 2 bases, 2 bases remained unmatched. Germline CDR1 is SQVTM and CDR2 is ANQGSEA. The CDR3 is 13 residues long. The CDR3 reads CSVEGQGPYEQYF. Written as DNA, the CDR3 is TGCAGCGTTGAGGGACAGGGTCCCTACGAGCAGTACTTC.